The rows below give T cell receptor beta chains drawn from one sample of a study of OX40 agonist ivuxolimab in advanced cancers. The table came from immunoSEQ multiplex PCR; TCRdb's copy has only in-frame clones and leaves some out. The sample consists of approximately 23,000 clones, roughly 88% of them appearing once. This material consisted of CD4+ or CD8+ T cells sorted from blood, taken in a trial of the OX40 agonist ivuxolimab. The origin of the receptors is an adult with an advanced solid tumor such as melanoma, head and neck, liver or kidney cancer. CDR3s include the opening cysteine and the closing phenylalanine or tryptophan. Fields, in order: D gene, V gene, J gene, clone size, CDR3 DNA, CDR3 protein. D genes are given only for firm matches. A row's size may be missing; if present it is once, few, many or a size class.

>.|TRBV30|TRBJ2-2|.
TGTGCCTGGAGTGTAGTCAGGGATGGTATTAGGACCGGGGAGCTGTTTTTT
CAWSVVRDGIRTGELFF
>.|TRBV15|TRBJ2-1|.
TGTGCCACCAGCAGTTCCTTAGGCGGGTTCGATGAGCAGTTCTTC
CATSSSLGGFDEQFF
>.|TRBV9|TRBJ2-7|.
TGTGCCAGCAGCGTAGAACCGGGGAGTAGGGAGTACTTC
CASSVEPGSREYF
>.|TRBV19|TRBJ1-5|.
TGTGCCAGTAGTTTGCAAGACAGGTCGGGTCAGCCCCAGCATTTT
CASSLQDRSGQPQHF
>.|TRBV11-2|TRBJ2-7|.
TGTGCCAGCAGCTTAGTGGGGACTGGCTACGAGCAGTACTTC
CASSLVGTGYEQYF
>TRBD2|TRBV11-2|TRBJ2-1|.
TGTGCCAGCAGCTTCGGGACTAGCGGGGGCCTCTACAATGAGCAGTTCTTC
CASSFGTSGGLYNEQFF
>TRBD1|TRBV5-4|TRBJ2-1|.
TGTGCCAGCAGCAATCACGACAGGGTCCACCTCGGTGGGCAGTTCTTC
CASSNHDRVHLGGQFF
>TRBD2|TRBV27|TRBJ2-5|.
TGTGCCAGCAGTCCCAGTAGGGGCGGGGGGGCCCAGGAGACCCAGTACTTC
CASSPSRGGGAQETQYF
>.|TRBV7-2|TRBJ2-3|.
TGTGCCAGCAGCTTAGTAGGACCCCCCCTAGATACGCAGTATTTT
CASSLVGPPLDTQYF
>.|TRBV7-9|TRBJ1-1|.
TGTGCCAGCAGCTTAGGGGGCAGGACTGAAGCTTTCTTT
CASSLGGRTEAFF
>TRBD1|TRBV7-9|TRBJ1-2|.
TGTGCCAGCAGCTTATCCGGACAGGGTGACTATGGCTACACCTTC
CASSLSGQGDYGYTF
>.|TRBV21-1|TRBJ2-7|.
TGTGCCAGCAGTCGCTTCCTAGCGGGAGGGCCCTACGAGCAGTACTTC
CASSRFLAGGPYEQYF
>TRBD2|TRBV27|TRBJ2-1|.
TGTGCCAGCAGGACTAGCGGGGGCTACAATGAGCAGTTCTTC
CASRTSGGYNEQFF
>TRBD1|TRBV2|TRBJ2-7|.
TGTGCCAGCAGACCCGACAGGGGAAGCTACGAGCAGTACTTC
CASRPDRGSYEQYF
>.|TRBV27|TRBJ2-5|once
TGTGCCAGCGCGGGGTTTAAGGAGACCCAGTACTTC
CASAGFKETQYF
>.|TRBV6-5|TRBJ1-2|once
TGTGCCAGCAGTTACTCGGAGGGAGAAGAGGGCTACACCTTC
CASSYSEGEEGYTF
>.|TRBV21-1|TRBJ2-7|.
TGTGCCAGCAGCAACAGACCGAGCTCCTACGAGCAGTACTTC
CASSNRPSSYEQYF
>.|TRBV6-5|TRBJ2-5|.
TGTGCCAGCAGTTTCTGGGAGGGGGCCCCAGAGACCCAGTACTTC
CASSFWEGAPETQYF
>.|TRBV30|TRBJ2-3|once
TGTGCCTGGAGTGTACACCCAGGGACCTCCCCTTACACAGATACGCAGTATTTT
CAWSVHPGTSPYTDTQYF
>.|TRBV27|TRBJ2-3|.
TGTGCCAGCAGTCCAGGGACGGGAAGCACAGATACGCAGTATTTT
CASSPGTGSTDTQYF
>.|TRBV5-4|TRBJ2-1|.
TGTGCCAGCAGCGCCGGGCAGGGTGACTACCACCCTGGGGATGAGCAGTTCTTC
CASSAGQGDYHPGDEQFF
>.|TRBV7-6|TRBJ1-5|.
TGTGCCAGCAGCCCGGAGGCTGGGAATCAGCCCCAGCATTTT
CASSPEAGNQPQHF
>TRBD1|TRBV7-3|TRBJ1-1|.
TGTGCCAGCAGCCCCACAGGGGGCACTGAAGCTTTCTTT
CASSPTGGTEAFF
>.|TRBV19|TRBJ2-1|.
TGTGCCAGTAGTATAGTGTTGGCCCCCTACAATGAGCAGTTCTTC
CASSIVLAPYNEQFF
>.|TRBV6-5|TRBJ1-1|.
TGTGCCAGCAGTCTCGGGGGGTCCACTGAAGCTTTCTTT
CASSLGGSTEAFF
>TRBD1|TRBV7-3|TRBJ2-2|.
TGTGCCAGCAGCTTATCTCAGACAGGGAAGGACACCGGGGAGCTGTTTTTT
CASSLSQTGKDTGELFF
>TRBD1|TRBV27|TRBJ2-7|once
TGTGCCAGCAGTCTAAACAGGGGGCTCGACGAGCAGTACTTC
CASSLNRGLDEQYF
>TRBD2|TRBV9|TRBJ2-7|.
TGTGCCAGCAGCCCAGAAGCGGGAGGGACCTACGAGCAGTACTTC
CASSPEAGGTYEQYF
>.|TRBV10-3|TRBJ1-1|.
TGTGCCATCAGTGAACCCGCCTTCCCTGAAGCTTTCTTT
CAISEPAFPEAFF
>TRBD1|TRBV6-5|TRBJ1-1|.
TGTGCCAGCAGTTACGGGACAGTCGAAGAAGCTTTCTTT
CASSYGTVEEAFF
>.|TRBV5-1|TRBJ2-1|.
TGCGCCAGCGAAGGGGGGGCCGGTGAGCAGTTCTTC
CASEGGAGEQFF
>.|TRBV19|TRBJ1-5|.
TGTGCCAGTAGTTTAGGCAGGGGAAGCAATCAGCCCCAGCATTTT
CASSLGRGSNQPQHF
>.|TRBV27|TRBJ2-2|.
TGTGCCAGCAGATTGGGACTCCGGGGCGGGGAGCTGTTTTTT
CASRLGLRGGELFF
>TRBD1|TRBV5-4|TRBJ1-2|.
TGTGCCAGCAGTTACGGGACAGGGGGCTATGGCTACACCTTC
CASSYGTGGYGYTF
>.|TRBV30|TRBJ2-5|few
TGTGCCTGGAGTGTACTTGGCGGACTGGGAGAGACCCAGTACTTC
CAWSVLGGLGETQYF
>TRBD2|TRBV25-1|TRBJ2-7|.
TGTGCCAGCAGTGATGGGACTAGCGGATCCTACGAGCAGTACTTC
CASSDGTSGSYEQYF
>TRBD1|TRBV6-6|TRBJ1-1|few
TGTGCCAGCACCACACAGGGGGAAGCTTTCTTT
CASTTQGEAFF
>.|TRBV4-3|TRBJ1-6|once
TGCGCCAGCAGCCTCCGGGGGGGCCGGCAAGATAATTCACCCCTCCACTTT
CASSLRGGRQDNSPLHF
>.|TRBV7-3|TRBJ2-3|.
TGTGCCAGCAGCTTAAGGGGCCCTAGCACAGATACGCAGTATTTT
CASSLRGPSTDTQYF
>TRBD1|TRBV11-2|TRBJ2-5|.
TGTGCCAGCAGCTTAGACGGGGACAGGGCCGGGACCCAGTACTTC
CASSLDGDRAGTQYF
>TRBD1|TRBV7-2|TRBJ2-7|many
TGTGCCAGCAGCTTAGCGGGACAGGGGGCCTCCTACGAGCAGTACTTC
CASSLAGQGASYEQYF